The 21 T cell receptor beta chains below were found in one sample sequenced in a study of blood T cells in healthy people across ages. The second PCR ran roughly 7 to 12 cycles with a sample-barcoded 5' primer and J-beta primers. TCRdb re-analysed the 5' RACE reads in MiXCR, keeping a single row per CDR3 protein. This sample has some 640,000 distinct CDR3 sequences; around 48% occur once, and the top ten carry under 35%. The sequencing input was blood. The origin of the receptors is a woman between 55 and 75 years old in good health.

The rearrangement links TRBV7-9 to TRBJ2-3; 9 bases are a match to TRBD1. This CDR3 has 15 amino acids. The J segment lost 4 bases and the V segment lost 5 bases, leaving 7 bases of the junction unmatched. In germline, CDR1 is SEHNR, CDR2 FQNEAQ (reference sequence). CDR3 in amino acids: CASSPGQGSSDTQYF. The CDR3 DNA follows: TGTGCCAGCAGCCCAGGACAGGGGTCATCAGATACGCAGTATTTT.

This clonotype was observed a handful of times. The chain uses TRBV27 and TRBJ2-4; D perhaps matches TRBD2 (5 bases). This CDR3 spans 14 amino acids. The V end was cut by 8 bases, the J end by 0 bases, with 11 bases between. Germline V CDR1 and CDR2: MNHEY, SMNVEV (reference sequence). Here the CDR3 reads CASRTVLAKNIQYF. The DNA for the CDR3 is TGTGCCAGCCGGACTGTACTAGCCAAAAACATTCAGTACTTC.

In its sample, this clonotype was seen a few times. This chain uses TRBV20-1 with TRBJ2-7, with 7 nucleotides matching TRBD2. Germline-derived CDR1 and CDR2 are DFQATT and SNEGSKA (reference sequence). The CDR3 contains 14 residues. After removal of 3 bases from V and 0 bases from J, the junction contained 5 bases not matched to a gene. CDR3 in amino acids: CSASTGGTSYEQYF. CDR3 nucleotides: TGCAGTGCTAGTACGGGAGGTACCTCCTACGAGCAGTACTTC.

This clonotype was seen ten or more times. The genes are TRBV20-1 and TRBJ2-1; 12 bases line up with TRBD2. V shed 5 bases and J 3 bases; nucleotides not matched to a gene: 8. Germline CDR1 reads DFQATT; CDR2 reads SNEGSKA (reference sequence). The CDR3 spans 16 residues. CDR3 residues: CSASTSGSLNYNEQFF. As DNA, the CDR3 is TGCAGTGCTTCGACTAGCGGGAGCCTTAACTACAATGAGCAGTTCTTC.

This clonotype has a single count. V usage is TRBV28 and J usage is TRBJ1-5; D might be TRBD1 (6 bases). The ends were cut back, 3 bases at V and 2 bases at J, with 14 bases in the middle. The CDR3 runs to 16 residues. Germline V gives CDR1 MDHEN, CDR2 SYDVKM. This chain's CDR3 is CASSFVGGRGNQPQHF. The CDR3 DNA reads as TGTGCCAGCAGTTTCGTCGGGGGGCGCGGCAATCAGCCCCAGCATTTT.

The chain links TRBV6-2 or TRBV6-3 to TRBJ1-5; 8 bases fit TRBD1. There are 13 residues in the CDR3. V shed 9 bases, J shed 9 bases, and the junction held 10 bases outside the gene matches. Germline lookup yields CDR1 MNHEY and CDR2 SVGEGT. DNA for the CDR3: TGTGCCAGTCAGCCCAGGGGGCGCTGGCCCCAGCATTTT. This sequence encodes CASQPRGRWPQHF.

The J gene is TRBJ2-7, the V gene TRBV5-1; TRBD1 aligns across 8 bases. This CDR3 contains 13 residues. Germline CDR1 and CDR2: SGHRS and YFSETQ. J lost 2 bases, V lost 6 bases, and 4 bases had no gene match. CDR3 DNA sequence: TGCGCCAGCAACCCAGGGGGCCCCTACGAGCAGTACTTC. Its translation: CASNPGGPYEQYF.

The V call is TRBV24-1, the J call TRBJ2-1, with TRBD1 matching 11 bases. The CDR3 covers 16 residues. CDR1 KGHDR and CDR2 SFDVKD come from the germline V gene. The trim removed 4 bases at V and 4 bases at J, leaving 5 bases unmatched. The CDR3 coding sequence is TGTGCCACCAGTGACCGGGACAGGGGGACATACAATGAGCAGTTCTTC. This gives the protein CATSDRDRGTYNEQFF.

The chain employs TRBV3-1 and TRBJ2-1; 8 nucleotides line up with TRBD2. This CDR3 spans 14 amino acids. Germline CDR1 and CDR2: LGHDT and YNNKEL (reference sequence). The trim removed 3 bases at V and 5 bases at J, leaving 3 bases unmatched. The CDR3 protein is CASSHRTSHNEQFF. DNA for the CDR3: TGTGCCAGCAGCCATAGGACTAGCCACAATGAGCAGTTCTTC.

This clonotype was detected a few times. This CDR3 reads CASSDEGLGYNEQFF. For the CDR3, the DNA is TGTGCCAGCAGTGATGAGGGCCTAGGATACAATGAGCAGTTCTTC. The genes are TRBV2 and TRBJ2-1; perhaps TRBD2 as D (5 bases). Germline CDR1 SNHLY, CDR2 FYNNEI. The CDR3 spans 15 residues. The V gene lost 3 bases and the J gene lost 4 bases, with 13 bases spanning the gap.

This clonotype has at least ten counts. The chain carries TRBV6-2 or TRBV6-3 and TRBJ2-3; the D is unclear. Germline CDR1 MNHEY, CDR2 SVGEGT. V dropped 4 bases and J dropped 8 bases, with 16 bases sitting between them. This CDR3 spans 14 amino acids. CDR3 region: CASSFGRTASTQYF. The CDR3 coding sequence is TGTGCCAGCAGTTTCGGTAGGACCGCCAGTACGCAGTATTTT.

The chain has TRBV18 and TRBJ1-2; D might be TRBD1 (5 bases). Germline CDR1 is KGHSH and CDR2 is LQKENI. The CDR3 runs 13 residues. V lost 2 bases and J 7 bases, leaving 11 bases between the germline ends. CDR3 bases: TGTGCCAGCTCACCAGACAGCAAAGGTGGCTACACCTTC. Protein product: CASSPDSKGGYTF.

This clonotype was recorded many times. This sequence joins TRBV7-3 and TRBJ2-5, with 9 bases matching TRBD1. CDR1 and CDR2 (germline): SGHTA, FQGTGA. This CDR3 is 16 amino acids long. The junction had 12 bases not matched to a gene; V was cut back by 5 bases and J by 5 bases. CDR3 nucleotide sequence: TGTGCCAGCAGCCAGCCGGACAGGGGAGTTCGGGAGACCCAGTACTTC. This translates into CASSQPDRGVRETQYF.

As concerns this clonotype: A read error is possible here, since a much larger clone lies one base away. This chain uses TRBV2 with TRBJ2-1, with TRBD2 as a possible D gene (5 bases). The germline V gene has CDR1 SNHLY and CDR2 FYNNEI. The CDR3 has 13 residues. The ends were cut back, 8 bases at V and 5 bases at J, with 13 bases in the middle. DNA for the CDR3: TGTGCCAGCGGACTCGAATCGGACAATGAGCAGTTCTTC. This gives the protein CASGLESDNEQFF. The whole variable domain, filled in from reference TRBV2 and TRBJ2-1, reads EPEVTQTPSHQVTQMGQEVILRCVPISNHLYFYWYRQILGQKVEFLVSFYNNEISEKSEIFDDQFSVERPDGSNFTLKIRSTKLEDSAMYFCASGLESDNEQFFGPGTRLTVL.

The chain employs TRBV9 and TRBJ1-1; the D is unclear. The germline CDR1 and CDR2 sequences are SGDLS and YYNGEE. The CDR3 is made up of 15 amino acids. Deletions cut 3 bases from V and 6 bases from J, with 18 bases between. CDR3 amino acids: CASSADQRRGAEAFF. The CDR3 coding sequence is TGTGCCAGCAGCGCTGACCAGCGGCGAGGCGCTGAAGCTTTCTTT.

This sequence joins TRBV10-3 and TRBJ1-1; D uncertain. Germline V gene lookup returns CDR1 ENHRY and CDR2 SYGVKD. The CDR3 totals 15 residues. Trimming removed 1 base at V and 5 bases at J, with 14 bases between. In nucleotides, the CDR3 is TGTGCCATCAGTGAGTTAGAAGGTGGTATGACTGAAGCTTTCTTT. Protein product: CAISELEGGMTEAFF.

This clonotype has a handful of counts. The gene calls are TRBV10-3 and TRBJ1-2, with unresolved D. Germline-derived CDR1 and CDR2 are ENHRY and SYGVKD. V gave up 0 bases and J gave up 8 bases, with 19 bases separating them. The CDR3 loop spans 16 amino acids. CDR3 loop: CAISESDFYQVRGYTF. The CDR3 DNA follows: TGTGCCATCAGTGAGTCGGACTTTTACCAGGTGCGGGGCTACACCTTC.

There are a few counts of this clonotype. The chain carries TRBV7-2 and TRBJ2-7; 10 bases agree with TRBD1. V gave up 3 bases and J gave up 7 bases; unmatched junction bases: 9. Per germline, CDR1 SGHTA and CDR2 FQGNSA. The CDR3 runs to 15 residues. Written as DNA, the CDR3 is TGTGCCAGCAGCTTCCTCAGACAGGGGGCTGGAGAGCAGTACTTC. Translated: CASSFLRQGAGEQYF.

V gene TRBV2 combines with J gene TRBJ2-1; TRBD1 matches 10 bases. Germline V gene sequence: CDR1 SNHLY, CDR2 FYNNEI. V was pared by 7 bases and J by 7 bases, with 7 bases of the junction left unmatched. CDR3 length equals 14 residues. CDR3 sequence: CASTLGQGENEQFF. The CDR3 bases are TGTGCCAGCACTCTCGGACAGGGGGAAAATGAGCAGTTCTTC.

This clonotype was seen just once. The chain uses TRBV14 and TRBJ1-1; D is perhaps TRBD1 (5 bases). The CDR3 is 17 amino acids. Germline CDR1 reads SGHDN; CDR2 reads FVKESK. Trimming left V 3 bases short and J 1 base short, with 18 bases between. CDR3 nucleotides: TGTGCCAGCAGCCACTACGCAGGGCCCATACGGAACACTGAAGCTTTCTTT. Translation: CASSHYAGPIRNTEAFF. Combining the CDR3 with reference TRBV14 and TRBJ1-1 gives the whole variable domain EAGVTQFPSHSVIEKGQTVTLRCDPISGHDNLYWYRRVMGKEIKFLLHFVKESKQDESGMPNNRFLAERTGGTYSTLKVQPAELEDSGVYFCASSHYAGPIRNTEAFFGQGTRLTVV.

There are a few counts of this clonotype. The rearrangement joins TRBV28 to TRBJ2-3; 9 nucleotides match TRBD2. CDR3 length equals 18 residues. Germline lookup yields CDR1 MDHEN and CDR2 SYDVKM. Trimming cost V 7 bases and J 2 bases; bases outside gene matches: 16. CDR3 sequence (DNA): TGTGCCAGCACTCCCTCAGGGTTAGCGGGAGTCTTCACAGATACGCAGTATTTT. Residues: CASTPSGLAGVFTDTQYF. Full variable domain (missing parts from reference TRBV28 and TRBJ2-3): DVKVTQSSRYLVKRTGEKVFLECVQDMDHENMFWYRQDPGLGLRLIYFSYDVKMKEKGDIPEGYSVSREKKERFSLILESASTNQTSMYLCASTPSGLAGVFTDTQYFGPGTRLTVL.